This T cell receptor beta chain appears in the sequencing data of a study of regulatory T cells in long-lasting Graves disease. This clonotype was counted only a few times. What it recognizes is unknown. Arm-PCR of CDR3 regions and iRepertoire HTBI primers were the basis on which TCR beta libraries were built. TCRdb used MiXCR to reprocess the multiplex PCR reads, holding one entry per CDR3 protein. Of roughly 260,000 distinct CDR3 sequences listed, 15% to 20% are singletons. The time point: newly diagnosed GD, antithyroid drugs for less than 3 months. RNA from PBMCs was the source of the TCR library. Study-level findings and limits: Under persistent disease, TRBV28, TRBJ1-2 and TRBJ2-5 were used preferentially. No thyroid tissue was studied; the work used peripheral blood only.

There are 15 residues in the CDR3. Looked up from germline, CDR1 is MNHEY and CDR2 is SVGAGI. V was cut by 0 bases and J by 3 bases, with 9 bases left in between. These data were also reused for a study on T cells in Graves' hyperthyroidism and ophthalmopathy. This second study notes: The HTBI primer set served for first-round RT-PCR of the TCR CDR3.

J is TRBJ1-3 and V is TRBV6-5; D may be TRBD1 (6 bases). The sequencing used peripheral blood mononuclear cells (PBMCs), collected at new diagnosis, from a patient treated with antithyroid drugs. The TCR sequence derives from a woman aged 30 to 39 with Graves disease. The CDR3 protein is CASSYSNRDGNTIYF. Here the CDR3 DNA reads TGTGCCAGCAGTTACTCCAACAGGGATGGAAACACCATATATTTT.